This T cell receptor beta chain is drawn from a study of human T cells and chemical hapten exposure. Study-level findings and limits: It was expanded TCRs that formed significantly more large CDR3 similarity clusters than controls did.

Time point defined: pre-sensitization, week 0. The treatment: therapeutic diphenylcyclopropenone sensitization with weekly scalp DPC. As regards this clonotype: Its antigen is not identified.

TCRdb processed the RACE reads anew with MiXCR; each CDR3 protein has one entry. Of roughly 250,000 distinct CDR3 sequences in the sample, 7.5% to 10% are singletons; the top ten hold roughly 2.5%. CDR1 is MDHEN and CDR2 is SYDVKM in the germline V gene. The CDR3 loop spans 12 amino acids. V gave up 10 bases and J gave up 2 bases; unmatched junction bases: 4. The receptor was isolated from a woman aged 40-49 years with alopecia areata. Some clones in this sample may be carry-over from other donors' samples. The starting material was whole blood, obtained in connection with sensitization to the hapten diphenylcyclopropenone (DPC). The chain couples TRBV28 to TRBJ2-7, with TRBD1 matching 8 bases. The CDR3 coding sequence is TGTGCCACGAGACAGGGGACCTACGAGCAGTACTTC. Translated: CATRQGTYEQYF.